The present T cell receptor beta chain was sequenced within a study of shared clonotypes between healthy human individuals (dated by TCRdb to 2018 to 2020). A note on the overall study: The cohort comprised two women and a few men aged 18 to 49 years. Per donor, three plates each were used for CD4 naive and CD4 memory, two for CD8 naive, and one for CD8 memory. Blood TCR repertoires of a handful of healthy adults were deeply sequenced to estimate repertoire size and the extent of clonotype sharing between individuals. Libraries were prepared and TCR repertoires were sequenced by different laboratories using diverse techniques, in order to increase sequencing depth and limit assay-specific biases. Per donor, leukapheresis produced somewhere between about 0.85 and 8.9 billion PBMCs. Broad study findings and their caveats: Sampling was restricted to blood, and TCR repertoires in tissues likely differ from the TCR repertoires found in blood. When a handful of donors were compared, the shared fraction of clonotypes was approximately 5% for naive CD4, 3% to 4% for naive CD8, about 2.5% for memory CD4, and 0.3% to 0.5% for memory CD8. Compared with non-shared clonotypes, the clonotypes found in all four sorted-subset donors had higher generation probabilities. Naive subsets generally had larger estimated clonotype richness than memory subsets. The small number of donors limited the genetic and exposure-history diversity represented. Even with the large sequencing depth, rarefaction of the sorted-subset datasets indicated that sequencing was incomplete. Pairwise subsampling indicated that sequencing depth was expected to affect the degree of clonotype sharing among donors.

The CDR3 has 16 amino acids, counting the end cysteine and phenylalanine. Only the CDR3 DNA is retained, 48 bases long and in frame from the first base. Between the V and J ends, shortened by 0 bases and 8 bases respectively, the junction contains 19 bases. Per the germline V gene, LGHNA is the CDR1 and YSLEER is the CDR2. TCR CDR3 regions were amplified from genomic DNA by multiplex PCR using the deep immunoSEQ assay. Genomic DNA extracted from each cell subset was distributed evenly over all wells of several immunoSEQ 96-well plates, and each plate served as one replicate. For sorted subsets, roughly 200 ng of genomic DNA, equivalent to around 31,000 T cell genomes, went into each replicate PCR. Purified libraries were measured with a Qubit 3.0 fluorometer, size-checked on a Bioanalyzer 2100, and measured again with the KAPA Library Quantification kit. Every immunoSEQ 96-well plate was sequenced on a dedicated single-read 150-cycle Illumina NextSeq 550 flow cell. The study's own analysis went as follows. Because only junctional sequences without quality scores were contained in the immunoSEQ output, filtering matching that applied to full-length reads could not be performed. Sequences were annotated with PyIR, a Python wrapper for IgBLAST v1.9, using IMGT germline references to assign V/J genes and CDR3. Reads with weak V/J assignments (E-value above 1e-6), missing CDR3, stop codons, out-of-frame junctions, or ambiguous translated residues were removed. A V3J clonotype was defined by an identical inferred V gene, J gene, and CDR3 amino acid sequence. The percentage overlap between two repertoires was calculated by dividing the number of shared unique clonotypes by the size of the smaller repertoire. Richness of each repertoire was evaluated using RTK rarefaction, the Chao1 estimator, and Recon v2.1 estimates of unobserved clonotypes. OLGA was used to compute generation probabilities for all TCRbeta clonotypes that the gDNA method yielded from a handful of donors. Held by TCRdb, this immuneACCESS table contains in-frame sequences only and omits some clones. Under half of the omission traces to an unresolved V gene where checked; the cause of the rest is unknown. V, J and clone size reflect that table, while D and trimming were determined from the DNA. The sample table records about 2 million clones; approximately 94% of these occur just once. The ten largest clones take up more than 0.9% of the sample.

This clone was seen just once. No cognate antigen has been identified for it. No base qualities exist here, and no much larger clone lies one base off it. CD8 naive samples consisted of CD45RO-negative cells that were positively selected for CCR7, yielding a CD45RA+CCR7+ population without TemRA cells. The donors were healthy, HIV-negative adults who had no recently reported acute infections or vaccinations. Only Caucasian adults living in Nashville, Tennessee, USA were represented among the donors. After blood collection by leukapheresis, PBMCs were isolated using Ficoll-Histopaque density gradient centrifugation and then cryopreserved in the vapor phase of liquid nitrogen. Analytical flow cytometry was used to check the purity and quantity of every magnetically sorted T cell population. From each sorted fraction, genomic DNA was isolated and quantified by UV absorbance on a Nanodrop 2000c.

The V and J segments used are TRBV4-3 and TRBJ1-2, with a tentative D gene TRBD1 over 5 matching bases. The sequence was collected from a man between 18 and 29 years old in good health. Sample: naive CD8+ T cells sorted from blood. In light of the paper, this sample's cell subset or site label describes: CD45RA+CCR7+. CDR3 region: CASSQEGVLSAGGYTF. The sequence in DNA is TGCGCCAGCAGCCAAGAAGGGGTCCTGAGCGCTGGAGGCTACACCTTC.